One sample yielded the 11 T cell receptor beta chains listed below, sequenced in a study of blood T cells in healthy people across ages (dated by TCRdb to between 2014 and 2017). The library came from 5' RACE. The instrument given in TCRdb is Illumina HiSeq 2500. The second PCR ran for about 6 to 11 cycles and used a J-beta primer mix along with a sample-barcoded 5' primer. In-frame beta chains were kept once TCRdb had trimmed the public reads at Q25 with fastp and called clones with MiXCR. CDR3 protein sequences are deduplicated, and each keeps its most common genes and DNA. For this sample the table gives 630,000 or so distinct CDR3 sequences, of which approximately 30% were detected only once. Of the sample, 15% to 19% falls within the top ten clones. Sequencing input: blood. The receptor set was obtained from a woman older than 75 in good health.

This clonotype was picked up many times. The chain has TRBV5-1 and TRBJ2-5; 7 positions match TRBD2. The V gene end was trimmed by 4 bases and the J gene end by 1 base; junction bases not matched to a gene: 1. The CDR3 is 13 residues long. The germline V gene encodes CDR1 SGHRS and CDR2 YFSETQ. The CDR3 DNA reads TGCGCCAGCAGCAGGACTAGCCAAGAGACCCAGTACTTC. Its protein is CASSRTSQETQYF.

This chain's CDR3 is CASNPVGGGEDTQYF. The CDR3 nucleotides are TGTGCCAGCAACCCGGTCGGCGGGGGGGAAGATACGCAGTATTTT. The chain recombines TRBV6-5 with TRBJ2-3, with 9 bases matching TRBD2. The CDR3 has 15 amino acids. V shed 7 bases, J shed 5 bases, and the junction held 10 bases outside the gene matches. The germline V gene has CDR1 MNHEY and CDR2 SVGAGI.

Ten or more counts support this clonotype. The V and J genes are TRBV2 and TRBJ1-4, with 7 bases identical to TRBD1. In germline, CDR1 is SNHLY, CDR2 FYNNEI. This CDR3 region has 17 residues. V trimming: 4 bases; J trimming: 3 bases; junction bases outside the gene matches: 11. The CDR3 reads CASSGGGGGFANEKLFF. The CDR3 DNA is TGTGCCAGCAGTGGCGGGGGAGGGGGCTTCGCTAATGAAAAACTGTTTTTT. The entire variable domain, with the rest obtained from reference TRBV2 and TRBJ1-4, is as follows: EPEVTQTPSHQVTQMGQEVILRCVPISNHLYFYWYRQILGQKVEFLVSFYNNEISEKSEIFDDQFSVERPDGSNFTLKIRSTKLEDSAMYFCASSGGGGGFANEKLFFGSGTQLSVL.

The table lists this clonotype with many counts. The chain employs TRBV15 and TRBJ2-7; D might be TRBD1 or TRBD2, each matching 7 bases. V lost 8 bases and J 3 bases, leaving 17 bases between the germline ends. CDR1 LNHNV and CDR2 YYDKDF come from the germline V gene (reference sequence). The CDR3 spans 14 residues. The CDR3 spells CATSQGGTVYEQYF. In nucleotides, the CDR3 is TGTGCCACCTCCCAGGGGGGGACGGTCTACGAGCAGTACTTC.

Many counts were recorded for this clonotype. This chain links TRBV11-2 with TRBJ2-5; a weak D match, TRBD1 (6 bases). The CDR3 loop spans 15 amino acids. Looked up from germline, CDR1 is SGHAT and CDR2 is FQNNGV. Trimming took off 1 base at V and 5 bases at J, with 14 bases between the two ends. DNA of the CDR3: TGTGCCAGCAGCTTAGGTCCCCAGGGGCTGGAGACCCAGTACTTC. Translation: CASSLGPQGLETQYF.

V gene TRBV6-2 or TRBV6-3 combines with J gene TRBJ1-1, with D possibly being TRBD1 (5 bases). Germline values: CDR1 MNHEY, CDR2 SVGEGT. The V end was cut by 7 bases, the J end by 1 base, with 13 bases between. The CDR3 sequence is 14 residues long. The CDR3 region is CASTPGGGNTEAFF. Here the CDR3 DNA reads TGTGCCAGCACCCCTGGGGGGGGGAACACTGAAGCTTTCTTT.

For this clonotype: One base away lies a much larger clone, so this may be a sequencing read error. The chain recombines TRBV5-6 with TRBJ1-5; tentatively, D is TRBD1 (5 bases). Germline V gene data show CDR1 as SGHDT and CDR2 as YYEEEE. This CDR3 has 14 amino acids. The CDR3 region is CAGSFGGVGQPQHF. For the CDR3, the DNA is TGTGCCGGCAGCTTCGGGGGAGTGGGTCAGCCCCAGCATTTT. The complete variable domain, with remaining parts taken from reference TRBV5-6 and TRBJ1-5, reads DAGVTQSPTHLIKTRGQQVTLRCSPKSGHDTVSWYQQALGQGPQFIFQYYEEEERQRGNFPDRFSGHQFPNYSSELNVNALLLGDSALYLCAGSFGGVGQPQHFGDGTRLSIL.

This clonotype appeared a few times. This chain connects TRBV6-5 to TRBJ1-1; no reliable D call. Trimming shortened V by 5 bases and J by 4 bases, and 8 bases separated the two germline ends. CDR1 and CDR2 from the germline V gene are MNHEY and SVGAGI. The CDR3 has 12 residues. The CDR3 DNA is TGTGCCAGCAGTCCCGTCCCCACTGAAGCTTTCTTT. Amino acid sequence: CASSPVPTEAFF.

The chain uses TRBV14 and TRBJ2-7, with 9 bases lining up with TRBD2. Trimming at V came to 1 base and at J to 2 bases, leaving 3 bases not matched to a gene. Germline assignment: CDR1 SGHDN and CDR2 FVKESK. The CDR3 is 15 residues long. CDR3 sequence (DNA): TGTGCCAGCAGCCAAGGGGCGGGAGGGACCTACGAGCAGTACTTC. Protein product: CASSQGAGGTYEQYF. The full variable domain, with the rest looked up from reference TRBV14 and TRBJ2-7, is EAGVTQFPSHSVIEKGQTVTLRCDPISGHDNLYWYRRVMGKEIKFLLHFVKESKQDESGMPNNRFLAERTGGTYSTLKVQPAELEDSGVYFCASSQGAGGTYEQYFGPGTRLTVT.

This clonotype showed up many times. This sequence joins TRBV20-1 and TRBJ1-2; 7 nucleotides align to TRBD1. Germline CDR1 reads DFQATT; CDR2 reads SNEGSKA (reference sequence). The junction had 13 bases not matched to a gene; V was cut back by 0 bases and J by 6 bases. This CDR3 has 16 residues. The CDR3 region is CSARDYLKTGLDGYTF. CDR3 sequence (DNA): TGCAGTGCTAGAGATTATTTAAAGACAGGGTTAGATGGCTACACCTTC.

With regard to this clonotype: Being one base from a much bigger clone, this may be a read error. The chain joins TRBV5-1 to TRBJ2-5, with 13 bases matching TRBD2. The germline V gene encodes CDR1 SGHRS and CDR2 YFSETQ. With 4 bases clipped from V and 11 bases from J, the junction kept 5 bases outside the gene matches. The CDR3 spans 13 residues. The CDR3 bases are TGCGCCAGCAGCGCGACTAGCGGGGGGACACAGTACTTC. Its translation: CASSATSGGTQYF.